The 22 T cell receptor beta chains presented below share a single source sample, sequenced in a study of cytomegalovirus exposure and HLA in healthy donors. Vbeta (60) and Jbeta (13) primers were used in the PCR. Sequencing was performed with immunoSEQ multiplex PCR; in TCRdb, only in-frame clones are kept and a portion is missing. This table holds about 200,000 clones, 79% found once. Sequenced input: PBMCs. The receptors derive from a girl between 5 and 17 years old in good health and CMV-seropositive.

CDR3 residues: CAISVAEVYEQYF. The CDR3 region has the DNA TGTGCCATCAGTGTAGCCGAGGTCTACGAGCAGTACTTC. The V and J genes are TRBV10-3 and TRBJ2-7; D is unclear. Germline CDR1 reads ENHRY; CDR2 reads SYGVKD. The CDR3 loop spans 13 amino acids. V shed 4 bases and J shed 3 bases, with 10 bases lying between them.

The chain has TRBV5-6 and TRBJ2-1, with a tentative D call TRBD2 (6 bases). V gave up 2 bases and J gave up 8 bases, with 11 bases separating them. CDR1 SGHDT and CDR2 YYEEEE come from the germline V gene. The CDR3 is made up of 13 amino acids. The CDR3 DNA follows: TGTGCCAGCAGCTTTCGAGGGGACTATGAGCAGTTCTTC. Translation gives CASSFRGDYEQFF.

The chain employs TRBV5-1 and TRBJ2-7; D perhaps matches TRBD1 (5 bases). This CDR3 has 16 amino acids. In germline, CDR1 is SGHRS, CDR2 YFSETQ. Trimming pared 3 bases from V and 0 bases from J, leaving 16 bases between. The DNA for the CDR3 is TGCGCCAGCAGCTGCTTGCAGGGCCTAAACTCCTACGAGCAGTACTTC. This codes for CASSCLQGLNSYEQYF.

This clone came up a few times. The rearrangement uses TRBV27 and TRBJ2-1; TRBD2 matches 10 bases. CDR3 length: 16 residues. With 5 bases clipped from V and 3 bases from J, the junction kept 7 bases outside the gene matches. Germline V gene lookup returns CDR1 MNHEY and CDR2 SMNVEV (reference sequence). The CDR3 DNA follows: TGTGCCAGCAGTCAAATAGCGGGGGGCCTCTACAATGAGCAGTTCTTC. Encoded protein: CASSQIAGGLYNEQFF.

The chain links TRBV27 to TRBJ1-6, with no clear D. The CDR3 extends over 15 amino acids. Germline values: CDR1 MNHEY, CDR2 SMNVEV (reference sequence). V was pared by 6 bases and J by 1 base, with 10 bases between. This CDR3 is CASSPRVSYNSPLHF. The CDR3, as DNA: TGTGCCAGCAGCCCCCGGGTTTCCTATAATTCACCCCTCCACTTT.

This chain joins TRBV19 and TRBJ1-3, with D possibly matching TRBD1 (6 bases). With 3 bases removed from V and 3 bases from J, the gap between germline ends came to 15 bases. The CDR3 covers 16 residues. Germline V lookup: CDR1 LNHDA, CDR2 SQIVND (reference sequence). The CDR3 coding sequence is TGTGCCAGTAGTATTCCGGGTCAGGGGAGTGGAAACACCATATATTTT. Translated: CASSIPGQGSGNTIYF.

This chain uses TRBV6-5 with TRBJ1-3; D is perhaps TRBD1 (6 bases). The CDR3 has 13 residues. Germline V gene sequence: CDR1 MNHEY, CDR2 SVGAGI. V lost 11 bases and J 4 bases, leaving 15 bases between the germline ends. The DNA for the CDR3 is TGTGCCGCCCGGGGGGCGGTCGGAAACACCATATATTTT. It yields the protein CAARGAVGNTIYF.

This chain's CDR3 is CASSLATSGGAFTGELFF. In DNA form, the CDR3 reads TGTGCCAGCAGCTTAGCGACTAGCGGGGGGGCCTTCACCGGGGAGCTGTTTTTT. The chain is built from TRBV7-6 and TRBJ2-2; 14 bases match TRBD2. Trimming cost V 0 bases and J 4 bases; bases outside gene matches: 4. The CDR3 is 18 amino acids. CDR1 and CDR2 from the germline V gene are SGHVS and FNYEAQ.

The chain couples TRBV9 to TRBJ1-2; 8 bases are a match to TRBD1. V shed 3 bases, J shed 6 bases, and the junction held 7 bases outside the gene matches. The CDR3 has 14 residues. Germline values: CDR1 SGDLS, CDR2 YYNGEE. CDR3 in amino acids: CASSDRYRGNGYTF. CDR3 bases: TGTGCCAGCAGCGACCGATACAGGGGGAATGGCTACACCTTC. Based on the CDR3 plus reference TRBV9 and TRBJ1-2, the full variable domain is DSGVTQTPKHLITATGQRVTLRCSPRSGDLSVYWYQQSLDQGLQFLIQYYNGEERAKGNILERFSAQQFPDLHSELNLSSLELGDSALYFCASSDRYRGNGYTFGSGTRLTVV.

This chain connects TRBV25-1 to TRBJ2-5; 7 nucleotides match TRBD1. The V gene end was trimmed by 7 bases and the J gene end by 7 bases; junction bases not matched to a gene: 9. The CDR3 loop spans 13 amino acids. Germline loops: CDR1 MGHDK, CDR2 SYGVNS. The CDR3 DNA sequence: TGTGCCAGCATGAAAGGGGGCGCTAGGACCCAGTACTTC. Protein product: CASMKGGARTQYF.

The V call is TRBV27, the J call TRBJ2-1, with a tentative D call TRBD2 (7 bases). V dropped 2 bases and J dropped 9 bases, with 17 bases sitting between them. Germline V gene lookup returns CDR1 MNHEY and CDR2 SMNVEV (reference sequence). The CDR3 has 15 residues. The CDR3 reads CASSLAGAMGREQFF. CDR3 bases: TGTGCCAGCAGTTTAGCGGGGGCCATGGGGCGTGAGCAGTTCTTC.

In regard to this clone: Other nucleotide sequences from this sample produce the same CDR3. The rearrangement uses TRBV4-3 and TRBJ2-5, with D unresolved. V was shortened by 0 bases and J by 5 bases, with 7 bases between the two germline ends. Germline V gene sequence: CDR1 LGHNA, CDR2 YSLEER. The CDR3 spans 13 residues. The CDR3, as DNA: TGCGCCAGCAGCCAAGATGAAGCCGAGACCCAGTACTTC. Protein sequence: CASSQDEAETQYF.

The chain links TRBV6-1 to TRBJ2-3, with D perhaps TRBD2 (5 bases). Germline CDR1 reads MNHNS; CDR2 reads SASEGT. With 7 bases removed from V and 3 bases from J, the gap between germline ends came to 11 bases. There are 13 residues in the CDR3. The CDR3 DNA reads TGTGCCAGCATGATGGACTGGACAGATACGCAGTATTTT. Its protein is CASMMDWTDTQYF.

In this sample, this clone turned up once. The gene calls are TRBV5-6 and TRBJ2-7; 15 bases fit TRBD2. There are 18 residues in the CDR3. Trimming took 4 bases from V and 0 from J; bases not matched to a gene: 8. Per the germline V gene, CDR1 is SGHDT and CDR2 is YYEEEE. The CDR3 protein is CASSPGLAGGRGSYEQYF. The CDR3 coding sequence is TGTGCCAGCAGCCCGGGACTAGCGGGGGGCCGAGGCTCCTACGAGCAGTACTTC.

The chain links TRBV19 to TRBJ2-1; perhaps TRBD2 as D (6 bases). CDR1 is LNHDA and CDR2 is SQIVND in the germline V gene (reference sequence). V was shortened by 7 bases and J by 2 bases, with 15 bases between the two germline ends. The CDR3 runs 15 residues. The CDR3 loop is CASTTGTRAYNEQFF. The DNA of the CDR3 is TGTGCCAGTACCACCGGGACTCGTGCCTACAATGAGCAGTTCTTC. Complete variable domain (other parts from reference TRBV19 and TRBJ2-1): DGGITQSPKYLFRKEGQNVTLSCEQNLNHDAMYWYRQDPGQGLRLIYYSQIVNDFQKGDIAEGYSVSREKKESFPLTVTSAQKNPTAFYLCASTTGTRAYNEQFFGPGTRLTVL.

The chain has TRBV27 and TRBJ2-7; 10 nucleotides match TRBD1. The CDR3 spans 15 residues. Losses at the gene ends were 0 bases for V and 3 bases for J; bases not matched to a gene: 2. CDR1 is MNHEY, CDR2 SMNVEV, per germline (reference sequence). As DNA, the CDR3 is TGTGCCAGCAGTTTATCCCGGACAGGGGGCTACGAGCAGTACTTC. Translating gives CASSLSRTGGYEQYF.

This clone has a handful of counts. J is TRBJ2-7 and V is TRBV4-2; D is possibly TRBD2 (6 bases). The CDR3 sequence is 15 residues long. Germline V gene data show CDR1 as LGHNA and CDR2 as YNFKEQ. The V end was cut by 0 bases, the J end by 2 bases, with 11 bases between. The DNA of the CDR3 is TGTGCCAGCAGCCAAGAGGGTAGCGGCCCCTACGAGCAGTACTTC. Its translation: CASSQEGSGPYEQYF.

The CDR3 protein is CAGKREVFEKLFF. As DNA, the CDR3 is TGTGCCGGTAAGAGGGAAGTCTTTGAAAAACTGTTTTTT. The chain employs TRBV6-6 and TRBJ1-4, with unresolved D. The length of the CDR3 is 13 residues. V was cut by 11 bases and J by 7 bases, with 17 bases left in between. Germline CDR1 is MNHNY and CDR2 is SVGAGI (reference sequence).

This clone appeared a single time. The rearrangement joins TRBV2 to TRBJ1-5; D uncertain. V lost 6 bases and J lost 6, with 18 bases in between. The CDR3 contains 15 residues. Germline CDR1 reads SNHLY; CDR2 reads FYNNEI. This CDR3 reads CASRDRDLGPQPQHF. The CDR3 DNA follows: TGTGCCAGCAGGGACCGGGATCTTGGGCCTCAGCCCCAGCATTTT.

This clone occurred a few times. The chain employs TRBV27 and TRBJ2-1; tentatively, D is TRBD2 (6 bases). The germline CDR1 and CDR2 sequences are MNHEY and SMNVEV (reference sequence). Trimming shortened V by 3 bases and J by 2 bases, and 8 bases separated the two germline ends. CDR3 length: 14 amino acids. This CDR3 is CASSFGGTYNEQFF. CDR3 DNA sequence: TGTGCCAGCAGTTTTGGCGGGACCTACAATGAGCAGTTCTTC.

This chain uses TRBV6-6 with TRBJ2-7; 10 nucleotides line up with TRBD1. J lost 3 bases, V lost 5 bases, and 7 bases had no gene match. The CDR3 length is 15 residues. Per the germline V gene, CDR1 is MNHNY and CDR2 is SVGAGI (reference sequence). In nucleotides, the CDR3 is TGTGCCAGCAGTGCCCCGGGACAGGGGCGCTACGAGCAGTACTTC. This translates into CASSAPGQGRYEQYF.

The chain is built from TRBV7-2 and TRBJ1-4; maybe TRBD1 (6 bases). Germline CDR1 SGHTA, CDR2 FQGNSA. The CDR3 covers 15 residues. Trimming left V 5 bases short and J 5 bases short, with 15 bases between. The DNA of the CDR3 is TGTGCCAGCAGCCAACCACAGGGTGGGAATGAAAAACTGTTTTTT. As protein: CASSQPQGGNEKLFF.